The table lists the clone carrying this T cell receptor beta chain with many counts. Its cognate antigen is unknown. The V gene end was trimmed by 2 bases and the J gene end by 2 bases; junction bases not matched to a gene: 2. The CDR3 length is 14 residues. Germline V gene data show CDR1 as MGHDK and CDR2 as SYGVNS. This entry is derived from a study of T-cell reconstitution after alpha-beta-depleted transplantation in children. Study conclusions and caveats: Approximately two months post-transplant, alpha-beta T cells reportedly originated from several hundred expanded graft clones.

A library of TCRbeta sequences, prepared with unique molecular identifiers, was generated. A single record per CDR3 protein comes from TCRdb applying MiXCR to the PCR reads. The sample carries 300,000 to 400,000 distinct CDR3 sequences, around 15% recorded once. Specimen: PBMCs, mostly from graft donor cells, collected 360 days after TCRalphabeta/CD19-depleted stem cell transplant. The rearrangement joins TRBV25-1 to TRBJ2-5; 7 bases match TRBD2. This TCR derives from a male patient aged 2-9 years who had a stem cell transplant for acute lymphoblastic leukemia, so the T cells may come from the graft donor. The CDR3 sequence: CASSERGGQETQYF. In DNA form, the CDR3 reads TGTGCCAGCAGTGAAAGGGGAGGGCAAGAGACCCAGTACTTC.